This T cell receptor beta chain was sequenced during a study of T cells after yellow fever vaccination. Overall study findings and caveats: Though it reached lower strength, the secondary response hit its peak faster, day 5 versus 15. Repertoires sorted by FACS could include abundant clonotypes that are contaminants from the bulk population. A large majority of primary-vaccination clones showed up again after the booster (about 97% CD4, 75% to 90% CD8).

TCRdb reprocessed the 5' RACE reads via MiXCR and lists one record per CDR3 protein. The sample lists under 300,000 distinct CDR3 sequences, about 7% occurring once. This clonotype was seen more than once but under ten times. Its target is unknown. The input for sequencing was CD4+ T cells sorted from PBMCs, taken 15 days after the yellow fever booster vaccination. This receptor was taken from a young man who received the YFV17D yellow fever vaccine.

The CDR3 DNA is TGCGCCAGCAGCTTGTCCGGGACAGGAAGAGAGACCCAGTACTTC. This translates into CASSLSGTGRETQYF. The chain couples TRBV5-1 to TRBJ2-5, with 8 bases aligning to TRBD1. V dropped 1 base and J dropped 4; count of bases not matched to a gene: 6. Germline CDR1 SGHRS, CDR2 YFSETQ. The CDR3 runs 15 residues.